Listed below are T cell receptor beta chains from one sample, sequenced in a study of naive CD8 T cells in extremely preterm neonates. This table comes from immunoSEQ multiplex PCR, and its TCRdb copy is limited to in-frame clones, with some not included. This table holds under 6,000 clones, over 95% found once. The specimen sequenced was naive CD8+ T cells from blood. The source of these receptors is a human donor in good health. Both conserved end residues are part of each CDR3. The D gene is left open where the match is weak. Not all rows give a size; the values are once, few, many and, for expanded clones, a class.

cdr3_aa: CASSFLAREGTEAFF
cdr3_nt: TGTGCCAGCAGTTTTTTGGCCAGGGAGGGCACTGAAGCTTTCTTT
v_call: TRBV27
d_call: -
clone_size: -
j_call: TRBJ1-1

cdr3_aa: CASSLGGATAGTF
cdr3_nt: TGTGCCAGCAGTTTAGGGGGGGCTACGGCCGGCACCTTC
v_call: TRBV27
d_call: -
clone_size: -
j_call: TRBJ1-2

cdr3_aa: CASSLGTSVHTGELFF
cdr3_nt: TGCGCCAGCAGCTTGGGGACTAGCGTACACACCGGGGAGCTGTTTTTT
v_call: TRBV5-1
d_call: TRBD2
clone_size: -
j_call: TRBJ2-2

cdr3_aa: CASRTGVNTEAFF
cdr3_nt: TGTGCCAGCCGGACAGGGGTAAACACTGAAGCTTTCTTT
v_call: TRBV6-1
d_call: TRBD1
clone_size: -
j_call: TRBJ1-1

cdr3_aa: CASSLSGTGRSNQPQHF
cdr3_nt: TGTGCCAGCAGCCTCTCCGGGACAGGTCGTAGCAATCAGCCCCAGCATTTT
v_call: TRBV7-3
d_call: TRBD1
clone_size: -
j_call: TRBJ1-5

cdr3_aa: CASRTTGGADFGFSYEQYF
cdr3_nt: TGTGCCAGCAGAACGACAGGGGGCGCAGATTTCGGGTTCTCCTACGAGCAGTACTTC
v_call: TRBV2
d_call: TRBD1
clone_size: -
j_call: TRBJ2-7

cdr3_aa: CASSFWTSGRIGSDEQYF
cdr3_nt: TGTGCCAGTAGTTTTTGGACTAGCGGGAGAATTGGATCGGACGAGCAGTACTTC
v_call: TRBV19
d_call: TRBD2
clone_size: -
j_call: TRBJ2-7

cdr3_aa: CAWSAGGSDEQFF
cdr3_nt: TGTGCCTGGAGTGCGGGAGGGTCGGATGAGCAGTTCTTC
v_call: TRBV30
d_call: TRBD2
clone_size: -
j_call: TRBJ2-1

cdr3_aa: CASSSLAGVYNEQFF
cdr3_nt: TGTGCCAGCAGCTCGCTAGCGGGAGTCTACAATGAGCAGTTCTTC
v_call: TRBV7-6
d_call: TRBD2
clone_size: once
j_call: TRBJ2-1

cdr3_aa: CASSQKGGEKLFF
cdr3_nt: TGTGCCAGCAGCCAGAAGGGAGGAGAAAAACTGTTTTTT
v_call: TRBV4-2
d_call: -
clone_size: -
j_call: TRBJ1-4

cdr3_aa: CASSLGPGNEQFF
cdr3_nt: TGTGCTAGCAGCTTAGGGCCGGGAAATGAGCAGTTCTTC
v_call: TRBV7-7
d_call: -
clone_size: -
j_call: TRBJ2-1

cdr3_aa: CASSLRFPYAGGLSYEQYF
cdr3_nt: TGTGCCAGCAGTTTAAGGTTCCCCTACGCAGGGGGTTTGTCCTACGAGCAGTACTTC
v_call: TRBV28
d_call: TRBD1
clone_size: -
j_call: TRBJ2-7

cdr3_aa: CAWTWTVKGTEAFF
cdr3_nt: TGTGCCTGGACTTGGACAGTGAAGGGCACTGAAGCTTTCTTT
v_call: TRBV30
d_call: -
clone_size: -
j_call: TRBJ1-1